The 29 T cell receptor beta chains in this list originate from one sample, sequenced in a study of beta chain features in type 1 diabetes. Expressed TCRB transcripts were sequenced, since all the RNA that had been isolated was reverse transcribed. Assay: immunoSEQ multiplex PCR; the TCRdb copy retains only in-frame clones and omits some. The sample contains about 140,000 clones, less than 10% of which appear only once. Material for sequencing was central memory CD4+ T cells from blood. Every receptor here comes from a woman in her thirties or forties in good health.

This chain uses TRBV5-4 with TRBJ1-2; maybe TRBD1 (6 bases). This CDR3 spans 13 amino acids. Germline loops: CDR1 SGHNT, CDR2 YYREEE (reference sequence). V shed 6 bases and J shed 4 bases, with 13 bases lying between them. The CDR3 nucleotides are TGTGCCAGCACTCGAGGGGGGGCCTATGGCTACACCTTC. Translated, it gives CASTRGGAYGYTF.

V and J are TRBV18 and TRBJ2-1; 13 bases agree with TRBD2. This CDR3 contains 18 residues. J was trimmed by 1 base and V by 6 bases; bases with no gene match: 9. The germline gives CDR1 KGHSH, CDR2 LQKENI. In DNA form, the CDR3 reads TGTGCCAGCTCCGACCGACTAGCGGGGGGTTTTTCCTACAATGAGCAGTTCTTC. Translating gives CASSDRLAGGFSYNEQFF.

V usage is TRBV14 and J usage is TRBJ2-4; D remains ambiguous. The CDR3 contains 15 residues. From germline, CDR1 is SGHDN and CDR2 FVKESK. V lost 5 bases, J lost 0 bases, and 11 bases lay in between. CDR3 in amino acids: CASSSPSAAKNIQYF. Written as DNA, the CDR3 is TGTGCCAGCAGCAGCCCCTCTGCAGCCAAAAACATTCAGTACTTC. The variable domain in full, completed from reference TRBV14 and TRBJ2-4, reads EAGVTQFPSHSVIEKGQTVTLRCDPISGHDNLYWYRRVMGKEIKFLLHFVKESKQDESGMPNNRFLAERTGGTYSTLKVQPAELEDSGVYFCASSSPSAAKNIQYFGAGTRLSVL.

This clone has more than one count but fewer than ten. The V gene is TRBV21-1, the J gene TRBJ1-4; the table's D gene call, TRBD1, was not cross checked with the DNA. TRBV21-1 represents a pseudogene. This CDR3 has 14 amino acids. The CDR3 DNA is TGTGCCAGCAGAAGGGGTTTTGATAAAGAAAAACTGTTTTTT. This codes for CASRRGFDKEKLFF.

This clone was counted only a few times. CDR3 coding DNA: TGTGCCAGCAGCTACAGCAATTCACCCCTCCACTTT. Translated, it gives CASSYSNSPLHF. The rearrangement joins TRBV7-2 to TRBJ1-6, with D unclear. The germline V gene encodes CDR1 SGHTA and CDR2 FQGNSA. The CDR3 consists of 12 residues. Trimming removed 4 bases at V and 7 bases at J, with 5 bases between.

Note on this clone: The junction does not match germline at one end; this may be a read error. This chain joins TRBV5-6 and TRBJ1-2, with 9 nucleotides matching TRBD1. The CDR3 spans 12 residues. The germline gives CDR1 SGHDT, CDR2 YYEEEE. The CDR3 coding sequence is TGTGCCAGCAGTTTGGGACAGGGAGGTTACACCTTC. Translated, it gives CASSLGQGGYTF.

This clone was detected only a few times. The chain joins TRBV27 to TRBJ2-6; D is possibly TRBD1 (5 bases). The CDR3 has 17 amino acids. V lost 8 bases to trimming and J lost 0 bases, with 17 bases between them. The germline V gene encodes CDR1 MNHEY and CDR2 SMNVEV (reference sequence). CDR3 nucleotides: TGTGCCAGCTCGACTGGGGCTCACAACTCTGGGGCCAACGTCCTGACTTTC. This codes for CASSTGAHNSGANVLTF.

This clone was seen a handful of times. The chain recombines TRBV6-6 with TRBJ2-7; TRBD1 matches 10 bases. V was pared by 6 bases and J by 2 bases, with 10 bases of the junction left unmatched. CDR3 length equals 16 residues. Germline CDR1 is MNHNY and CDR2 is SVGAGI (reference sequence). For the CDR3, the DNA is TGTGCCAGCAGACACCTCGGGGACAGGGGCACCTACGAGCAGTACTTC. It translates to CASRHLGDRGTYEQYF.

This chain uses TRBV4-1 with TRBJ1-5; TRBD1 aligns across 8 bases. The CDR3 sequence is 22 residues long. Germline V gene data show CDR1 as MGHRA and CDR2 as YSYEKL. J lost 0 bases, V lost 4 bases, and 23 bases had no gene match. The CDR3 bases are TGCGCCAGCAGCCCGAGAGTGGGAGGACAGGGCAATGCGAAAGATAGCAATCAGCCCCAGCATTTT. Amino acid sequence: CASSPRVGGQGNAKDSNQPQHF.

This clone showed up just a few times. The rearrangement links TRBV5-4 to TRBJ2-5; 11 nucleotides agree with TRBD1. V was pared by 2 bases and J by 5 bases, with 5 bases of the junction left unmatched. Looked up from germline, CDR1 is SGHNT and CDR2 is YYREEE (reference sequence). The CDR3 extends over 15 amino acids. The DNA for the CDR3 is TGTGCCAGCAGCTTAGGACAGGGGGCTTGGGAGACCCAGTACTTC. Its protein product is CASSLGQGAWETQYF.

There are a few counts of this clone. For the CDR3, the DNA is TGTGCCAGCAGCTTGGCAAATCAGCCCCAGCATTTT. It yields the protein CASSLANQPQHF. This chain connects TRBV5-6 to TRBJ1-5; D is unclear. V lost 0 bases and J lost 4, with 2 bases in between. CDR3 size: 12 residues. The germline CDR1 and CDR2 sequences are SGHDT and YYEEEE.

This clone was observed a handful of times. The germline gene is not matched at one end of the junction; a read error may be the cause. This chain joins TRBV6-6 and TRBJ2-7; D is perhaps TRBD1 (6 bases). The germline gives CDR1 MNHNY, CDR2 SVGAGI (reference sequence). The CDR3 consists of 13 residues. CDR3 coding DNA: TGTGCCAGCAGTTACGACGCCGGACCCCGACAGGTTTTC. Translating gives CASSYDAGPRQVF.

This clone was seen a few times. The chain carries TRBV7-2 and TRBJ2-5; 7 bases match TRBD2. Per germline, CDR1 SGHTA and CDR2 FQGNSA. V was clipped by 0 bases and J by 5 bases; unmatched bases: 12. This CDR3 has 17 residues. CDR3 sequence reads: CASSLAGGSVGTETQYF. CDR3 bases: TGTGCCAGCAGCTTAGCGGGGGGGAGCGTGGGGACCGAGACCCAGTACTTC.

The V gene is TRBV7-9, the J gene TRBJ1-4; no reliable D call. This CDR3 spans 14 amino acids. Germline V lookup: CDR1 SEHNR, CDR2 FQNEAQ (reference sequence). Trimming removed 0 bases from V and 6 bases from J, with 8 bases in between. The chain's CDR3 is CASSLAITDEKLFF. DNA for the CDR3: TGTGCCAGCAGCTTAGCCATAACGGATGAAAAACTGTTTTTT.

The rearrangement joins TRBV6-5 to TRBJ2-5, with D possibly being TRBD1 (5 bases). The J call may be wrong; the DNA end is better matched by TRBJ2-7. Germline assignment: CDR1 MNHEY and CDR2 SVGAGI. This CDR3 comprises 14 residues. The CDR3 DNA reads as TGTGCCAGCAGTTACTCGAATCAGGGCTACGAGCAGTACTTC. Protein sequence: CASSYSNQGYEQYF.

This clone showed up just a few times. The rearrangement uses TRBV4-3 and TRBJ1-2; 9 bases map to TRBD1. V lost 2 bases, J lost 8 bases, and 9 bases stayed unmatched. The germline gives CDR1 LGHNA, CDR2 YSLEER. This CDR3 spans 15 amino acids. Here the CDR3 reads CASSQPGQGSGGYTF. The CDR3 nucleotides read TGCGCCAGCAGCCAACCGGGACAGGGTTCAGGAGGCTACACCTTC.

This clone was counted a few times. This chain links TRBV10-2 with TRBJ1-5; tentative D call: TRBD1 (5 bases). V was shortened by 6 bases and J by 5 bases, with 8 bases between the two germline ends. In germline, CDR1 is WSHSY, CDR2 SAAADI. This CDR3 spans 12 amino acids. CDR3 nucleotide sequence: TGCGCCAGCAGCCAGGGTGATCAGCCCCAGCATTTT. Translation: CASSQGDQPQHF.

CDR3 bases: TGTGCCAGCAGCTCCCGTAGCGGGGGGCGCGAGCAGTACTTC. Amino acids: CASSSRSGGREQYF. The rearrangement joins TRBV7-8 to TRBJ2-7; TRBD2 matches at 10 bases. CDR1 SGHVS and CDR2 FQNEAQ come from the germline V gene. Trimming cost V 4 bases and J 6 bases; bases outside gene matches: 6. The CDR3 extends over 14 amino acids.

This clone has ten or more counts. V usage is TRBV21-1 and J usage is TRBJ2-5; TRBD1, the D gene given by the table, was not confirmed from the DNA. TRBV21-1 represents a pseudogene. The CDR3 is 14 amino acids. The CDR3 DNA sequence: TGTGCCAGCTTGTCGACAGGGGGCATGGAGACCCAGTACTTC. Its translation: CASLSTGGMETQYF.

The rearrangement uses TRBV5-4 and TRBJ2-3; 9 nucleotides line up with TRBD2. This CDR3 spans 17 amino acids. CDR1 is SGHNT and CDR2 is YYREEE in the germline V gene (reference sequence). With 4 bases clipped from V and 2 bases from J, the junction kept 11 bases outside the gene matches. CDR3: CASSHGTSRTYTDTQYF. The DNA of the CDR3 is TGTGCCAGCAGCCACGGGACTAGCAGAACCTACACAGATACGCAGTATTTT.

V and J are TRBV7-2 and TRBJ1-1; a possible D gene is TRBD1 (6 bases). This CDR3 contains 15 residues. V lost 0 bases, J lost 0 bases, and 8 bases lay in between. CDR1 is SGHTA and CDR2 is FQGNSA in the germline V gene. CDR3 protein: CASSLAQGLNTEAFF. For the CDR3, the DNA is TGTGCCAGCAGCTTAGCCCAGGGGTTGAACACTGAAGCTTTCTTT.

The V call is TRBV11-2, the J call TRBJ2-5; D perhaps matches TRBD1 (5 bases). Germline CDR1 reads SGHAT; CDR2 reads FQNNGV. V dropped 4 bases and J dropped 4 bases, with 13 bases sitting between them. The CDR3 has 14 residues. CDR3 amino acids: CASSSRRDRETQYF. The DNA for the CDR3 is TGTGCCAGCAGCTCCCGCAGGGATCGAGAGACCCAGTACTTC.

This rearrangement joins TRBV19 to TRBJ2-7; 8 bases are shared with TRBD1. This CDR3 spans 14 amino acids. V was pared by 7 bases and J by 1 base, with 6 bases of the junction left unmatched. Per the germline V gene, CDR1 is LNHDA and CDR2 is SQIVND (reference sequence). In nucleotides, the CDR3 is TGTGCCAGTAACGACAGGGGACCTTCCTACGAGCAGTACTTC. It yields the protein CASNDRGPSYEQYF.

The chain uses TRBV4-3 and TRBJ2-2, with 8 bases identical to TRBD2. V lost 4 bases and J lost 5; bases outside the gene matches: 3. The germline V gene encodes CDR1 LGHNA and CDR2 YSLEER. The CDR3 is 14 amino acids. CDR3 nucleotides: TGCGCCAGCAGCCGCGGGGGGAGAACCGGGGAGCTGTTTTTT. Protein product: CASSRGGRTGELFF.

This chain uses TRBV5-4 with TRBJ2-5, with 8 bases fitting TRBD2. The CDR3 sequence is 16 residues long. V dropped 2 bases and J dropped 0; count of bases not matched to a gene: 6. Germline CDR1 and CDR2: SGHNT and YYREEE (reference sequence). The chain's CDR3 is CASSLGSGVYQETQYF. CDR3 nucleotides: TGTGCCAGCAGCTTAGGTAGCGGGGTGTACCAAGAGACCCAGTACTTC. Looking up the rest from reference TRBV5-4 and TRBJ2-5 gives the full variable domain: ETGVTQSPTHLIKTRGQQVTLRCSSQSGHNTVSWYQQALGQGPQFIFQYYREEENGRGNFPPRFSGLQFPNYSSELNVNALELDDSALYLCASSLGSGVYQETQYFGPGTRLLVL.

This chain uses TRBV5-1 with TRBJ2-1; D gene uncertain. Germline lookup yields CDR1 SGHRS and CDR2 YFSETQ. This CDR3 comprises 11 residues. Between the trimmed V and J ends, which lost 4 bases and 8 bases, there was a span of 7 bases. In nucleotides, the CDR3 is TGCGCCAGCAGCGAGGCCGATGAGCAGTTCTTC. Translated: CASSEADEQFF. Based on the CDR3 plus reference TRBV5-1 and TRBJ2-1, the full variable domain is KAGVTQTPRYLIKTRGQQVTLSCSPISGHRSVSWYQQTPGQGLQFLFEYFSETQRNKGNFPGRFSGRQFSNSRSEMNVSTLELGDSALYLCASSEADEQFFGPGTRLTVL.

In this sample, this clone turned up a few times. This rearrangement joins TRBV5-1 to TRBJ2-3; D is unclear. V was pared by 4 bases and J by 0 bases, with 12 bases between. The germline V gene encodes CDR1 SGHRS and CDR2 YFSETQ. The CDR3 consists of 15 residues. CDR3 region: CASSPLGASTDTQYF. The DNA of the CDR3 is TGCGCCAGCAGCCCCCTCGGAGCCAGCACAGATACGCAGTATTTT.

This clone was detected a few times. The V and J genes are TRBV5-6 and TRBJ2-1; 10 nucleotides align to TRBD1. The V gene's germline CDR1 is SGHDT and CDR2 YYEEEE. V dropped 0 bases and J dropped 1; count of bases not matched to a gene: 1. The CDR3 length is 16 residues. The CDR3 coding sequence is TGTGCCAGCAGCTTGGGGACAGGGGGTTCCTACAATGAGCAGTTCTTC. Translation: CASSLGTGGSYNEQFF.

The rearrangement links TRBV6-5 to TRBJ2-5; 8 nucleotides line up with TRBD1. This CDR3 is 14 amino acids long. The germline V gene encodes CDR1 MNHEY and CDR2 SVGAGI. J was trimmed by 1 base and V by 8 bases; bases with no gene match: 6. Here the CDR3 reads CASGRTGSQETQYF. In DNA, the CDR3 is TGTGCCAGCGGAAGGACAGGGAGCCAAGAGACCCAGTACTTC.